Listed below are T cell receptor beta chains from one sample, sequenced in a study of human CD8 memory T cell subsets. Reanalyzing the 5' RACE reads, TCRdb keeps one entry per CDR3 protein, without DNA. This table lists about 3,200 distinct CDR3 sequences. The sample taken for sequencing was CD8+ T cells from PBMCs. All receptors come from a human donor in good health. Both conserved end residues are part of each CDR3. Clone size appears in some rows only: once, few, many, or a class for an expanded clone.

TRBJ2-7	TRBV7-9	medium-sized	CASSLARGAEQYF
TRBJ2-1	TRBV6-5	-	CASSYLGGDYNEQFF
TRBJ1-1	TRBV29-1	-	CSVPGGQKAFF
TRBJ1-4	TRBV6-2/TRBV6-3	medium-sized	CASSSSGAEKLFF
TRBJ2-3	TRBV6-1	-	CAGHGPGEADTQYF
TRBJ2-1	TRBV29-1	large	CSVEGYRGPGRDRVGEQFF
TRBJ1-4	TRBV12-3/TRBV12-4	medium-sized	CASRTIGANEKLFF
TRBJ1-2	TRBV30	-	CASPLDGRGYTF
TRBJ1-5	TRBV10-3	medium-sized	CAVGDVDQPQHF
TRBJ2-2	TRBV7-6	medium-sized	CASSRGGAGELFF
TRBJ2-3	TRBV7-9	medium-sized	CASSAEEVLVTDDTQYF
TRBJ2-7	TRBV20-1	-	CSARARDRGYEQYF
TRBJ2-7	TRBV7-9	-	CASSPPLTDSYEQYF
TRBJ1-1	TRBV5-1	medium-sized	CASSLTGFGTEAFF
TRBJ1-5	TRBV19	-	CASTFGTGGNQPQHF
TRBJ2-7	TRBV7-9	large	CASSNVGSSYEQYF
TRBJ1-1	TRBV20-1	-	CSARGLTGTDTEAFF
TRBJ2-1	TRBV2	-	CASSVATSGRGQFF
TRBJ2-3	TRBV6-4	medium-sized	CASSDSRQGSDTQYF
TRBJ1-2	TRBV6-6	-	CASSIRTGDYYGYTF
TRBJ2-1	TRBV4-2	-	CASSQGQTPNEQFF
TRBJ1-2	TRBV7-9	-	CASSLGSVDGYTF
TRBJ1-1	TRBV12-3/TRBV12-4	-	CASSFGSIAEAFF
TRBJ2-3	TRBV10-3	medium-sized	CAISESVELRTTYTDTQYF
TRBJ1-1	TRBV27	large	CASLTQEKAFF
TRBJ2-2	TRBV6-6	-	CASSYLWDTGELFF
TRBJ2-6	TRBV15	large	CATSSGRDSGANVLTF
TRBJ2-2	TRBV4-3	-	CASSQDLSGLATGELFF
TRBJ2-7	TRBV20-1	medium-sized	CSARSRDREPYEQYF
TRBJ2-1	TRBV6-4	-	CASSDWLTGDHNEQFF
TRBJ2-1	TRBV20-1	medium-sized	CSAIQGMEVNEQFF
TRBJ2-7	TRBV11-2	-	CASSLQGAFWNQYF
TRBJ2-7	TRBV20-1	-	CSARPGLAYEQYF
TRBJ1-1	TRBV3-1	medium-sized	CASSRRTVNTEAFF
TRBJ2-7	TRBV11-2	medium-sized	CASSFRDPTVHEQYF
TRBJ2-2	TRBV9	-	CASSPILSNTGELFF
TRBJ2-1	TRBV2	medium-sized	CASSGGTSLVNEQFF
TRBJ2-5	TRBV30	medium-sized	CAWSPLRERITQYF
TRBJ2-6	TRBV15	-	CATSPDSGGANVLTF
TRBJ2-3	TRBV2	medium-sized	CASKRGVSSTDTQYF
TRBJ2-7	TRBV5-5	-	CASSFAPSDGTYEQYF
TRBJ2-7	TRBV2	-	CASSESQERGYEQYF